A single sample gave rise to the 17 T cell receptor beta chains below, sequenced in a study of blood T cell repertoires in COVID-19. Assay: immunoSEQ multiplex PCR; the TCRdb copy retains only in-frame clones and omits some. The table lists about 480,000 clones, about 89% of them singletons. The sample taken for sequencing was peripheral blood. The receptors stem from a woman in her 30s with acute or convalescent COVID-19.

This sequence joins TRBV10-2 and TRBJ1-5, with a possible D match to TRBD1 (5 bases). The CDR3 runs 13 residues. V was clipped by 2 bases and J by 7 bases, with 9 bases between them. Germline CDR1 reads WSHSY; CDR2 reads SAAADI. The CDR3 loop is CASSEQGGQPQHF. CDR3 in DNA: TGCGCCAGCAGTGAGCAGGGTGGACAGCCCCAGCATTTT.

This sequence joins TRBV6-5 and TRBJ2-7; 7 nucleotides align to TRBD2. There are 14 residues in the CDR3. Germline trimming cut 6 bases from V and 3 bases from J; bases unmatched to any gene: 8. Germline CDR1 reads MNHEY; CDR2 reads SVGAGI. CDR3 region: CASSQTGGSYEQYF. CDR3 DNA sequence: TGTGCCAGCAGCCAGACGGGGGGAAGCTACGAGCAGTACTTC.

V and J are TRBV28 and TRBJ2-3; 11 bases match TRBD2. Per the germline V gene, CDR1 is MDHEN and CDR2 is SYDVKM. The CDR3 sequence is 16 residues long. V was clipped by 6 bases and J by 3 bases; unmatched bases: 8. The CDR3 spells CASRPTLAGGTDTQYF. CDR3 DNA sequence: TGTGCCAGCAGACCCACCCTAGCGGGGGGTACAGATACGCAGTATTTT.

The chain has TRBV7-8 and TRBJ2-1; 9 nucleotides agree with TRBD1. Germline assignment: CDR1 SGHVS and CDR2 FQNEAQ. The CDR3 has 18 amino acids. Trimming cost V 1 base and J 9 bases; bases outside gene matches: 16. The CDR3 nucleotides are TGTGCCAGCAGCTTAGTAGGGTTTCGGGACAGGGAATTCGGTGAGCAGTTCTTC. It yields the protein CASSLVGFRDREFGEQFF. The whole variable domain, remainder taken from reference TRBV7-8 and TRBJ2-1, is GAGVSQSPRYKVAKRGQDVALRCDPISGHVSLFWYQQALGQGPEFLTYFQNEAQLDKSGLPSDRFFAERPEGSVSTLKIQRTQQEDSAVYLCASSLVGFRDREFGEQFFGPGTRLTVL.

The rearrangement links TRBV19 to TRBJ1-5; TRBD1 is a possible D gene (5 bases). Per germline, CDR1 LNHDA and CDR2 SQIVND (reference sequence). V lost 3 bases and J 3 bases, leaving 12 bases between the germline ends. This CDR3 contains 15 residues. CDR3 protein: CASSMIGRVNQPQHF. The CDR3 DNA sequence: TGTGCCAGTAGTATGATCGGCAGGGTCAATCAGCCCCAGCATTTT.

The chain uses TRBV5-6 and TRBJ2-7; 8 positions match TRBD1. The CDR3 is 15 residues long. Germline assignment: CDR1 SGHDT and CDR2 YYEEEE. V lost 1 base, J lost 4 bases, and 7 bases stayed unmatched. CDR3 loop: CASSLTGTGAYEQYF. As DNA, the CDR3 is TGTGCCAGCAGCTTGACCGGGACAGGAGCGTACGAGCAGTACTTC. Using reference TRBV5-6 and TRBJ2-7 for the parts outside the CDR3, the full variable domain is DAGVTQSPTHLIKTRGQQVTLRCSPKSGHDTVSWYQQALGQGPQFIFQYYEEEERQRGNFPDRFSGHQFPNYSSELNVNALLLGDSALYLCASSLTGTGAYEQYFGPGTRLTVT.

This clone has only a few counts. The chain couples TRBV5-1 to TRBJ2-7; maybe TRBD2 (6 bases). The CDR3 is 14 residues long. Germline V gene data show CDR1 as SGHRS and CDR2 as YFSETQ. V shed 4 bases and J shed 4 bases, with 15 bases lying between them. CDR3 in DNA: TGCGCCAGCAGCCGGGACGAGGGAGGTTACGAGCAGTACTTC. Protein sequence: CASSRDEGGYEQYF. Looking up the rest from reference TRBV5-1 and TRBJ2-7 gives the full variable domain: KAGVTQTPRYLIKTRGQQVTLSCSPISGHRSVSWYQQTPGQGLQFLFEYFSETQRNKGNFPGRFSGRQFSNSRSEMNVSTLELGDSALYLCASSRDEGGYEQYFGPGTRLTVT.

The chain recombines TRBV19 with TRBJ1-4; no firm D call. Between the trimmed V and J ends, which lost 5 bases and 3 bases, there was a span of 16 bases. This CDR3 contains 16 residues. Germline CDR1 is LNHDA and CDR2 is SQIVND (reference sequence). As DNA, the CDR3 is TGTGCCAGTAGTGCCGGCCCGGGGAATTCTAATGAAAAACTGTTTTTT. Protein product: CASSAGPGNSNEKLFF.

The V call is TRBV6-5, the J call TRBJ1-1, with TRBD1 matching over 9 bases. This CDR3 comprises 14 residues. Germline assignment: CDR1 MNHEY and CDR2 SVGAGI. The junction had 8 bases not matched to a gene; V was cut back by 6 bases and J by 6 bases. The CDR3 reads CASSHRDRVPEAFF. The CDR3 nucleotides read TGTGCCAGCAGCCACAGGGACAGGGTGCCTGAAGCTTTCTTT.

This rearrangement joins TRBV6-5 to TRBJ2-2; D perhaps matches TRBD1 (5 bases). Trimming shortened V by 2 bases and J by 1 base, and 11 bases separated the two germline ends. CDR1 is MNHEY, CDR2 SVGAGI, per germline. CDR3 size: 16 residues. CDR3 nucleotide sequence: TGTGCCAGCAGTTACACGATGGGGCTGAACACCGGGGAGCTGTTTTTT. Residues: CASSYTMGLNTGELFF.

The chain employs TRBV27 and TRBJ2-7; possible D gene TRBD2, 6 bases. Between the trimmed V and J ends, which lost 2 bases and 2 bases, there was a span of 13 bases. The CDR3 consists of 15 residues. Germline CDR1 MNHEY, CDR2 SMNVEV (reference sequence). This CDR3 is CASSLRWAGPYEQYF. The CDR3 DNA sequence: TGTGCCAGCAGTTTAAGGTGGGCGGGGCCCTACGAGCAGTACTTC.

The CDR3 is CASSTPGQGAYGYTF. As DNA, the CDR3 is TGTGCCAGTAGCACTCCGGGACAGGGGGCCTATGGCTACACCTTC. This rearrangement joins TRBV19 to TRBJ1-2; 12 bases line up with TRBD1. This CDR3 region has 15 residues. Germline CDR1 LNHDA, CDR2 SQIVND (reference sequence). V dropped 6 bases and J dropped 4; count of bases not matched to a gene: 6.

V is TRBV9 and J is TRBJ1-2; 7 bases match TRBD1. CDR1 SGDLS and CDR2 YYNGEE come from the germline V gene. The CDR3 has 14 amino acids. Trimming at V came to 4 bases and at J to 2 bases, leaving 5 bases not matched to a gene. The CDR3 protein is CASSKGQLNYGYTF. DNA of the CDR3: TGTGCCAGCAGCAAGGGACAGTTAAACTATGGCTACACCTTC.

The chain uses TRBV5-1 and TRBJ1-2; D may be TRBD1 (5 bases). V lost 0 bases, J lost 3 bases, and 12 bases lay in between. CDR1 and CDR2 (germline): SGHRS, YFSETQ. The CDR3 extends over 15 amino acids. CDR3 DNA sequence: TGCGCCAGCAGCTTGGAAGTTTGGGGCGACTATGGCTACACCTTC. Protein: CASSLEVWGDYGYTF. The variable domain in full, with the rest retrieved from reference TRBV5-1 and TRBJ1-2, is KAGVTQTPRYLIKTRGQQVTLSCSPISGHRSVSWYQQTPGQGLQFLFEYFSETQRNKGNFPGRFSGRQFSNSRSEMNVSTLELGDSALYLCASSLEVWGDYGYTFGSGTRLTVV.

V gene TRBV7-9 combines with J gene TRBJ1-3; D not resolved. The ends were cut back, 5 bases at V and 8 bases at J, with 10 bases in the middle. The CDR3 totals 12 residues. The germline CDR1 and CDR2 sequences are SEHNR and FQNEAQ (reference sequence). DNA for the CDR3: TGTGCCAGCAGCAGAGGAGCCGACACCATATATTTT. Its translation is CASSRGADTIYF.

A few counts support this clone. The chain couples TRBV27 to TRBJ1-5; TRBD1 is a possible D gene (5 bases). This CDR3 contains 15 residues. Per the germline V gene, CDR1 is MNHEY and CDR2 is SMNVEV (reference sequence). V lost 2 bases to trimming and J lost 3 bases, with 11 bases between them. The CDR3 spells CASSLLPGINQPQHF. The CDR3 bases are TGTGCCAGCAGTTTACTGCCAGGGATCAATCAGCCCCAGCATTTT.

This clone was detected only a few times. The CDR3 DNA sequence: TGCGCCAGCAGCCCAATCCTGCGTCGACGGGGGGTATACAATGAGCAGTTCTTC. It codes for CASSPILRRRGVYNEQFF. The chain links TRBV5-1 to TRBJ2-1, with 7 bases fitting TRBD2. The CDR3 has 18 amino acids. J was trimmed by 4 bases and V by 4 bases; bases with no gene match: 17. CDR1 is SGHRS and CDR2 is YFSETQ in the germline V gene.